This T cell receptor (beta chain) is drawn from a study of post-analysis software for immune sequencing data. The study, taken as a whole, reports: Four or five TRBV segments were more frequent in patients than controls; TRBV5-6, TRBV5-1 and TRBV20-1 belonged to this group.

This clonotype was counted at least ten times. The antigen is unknown. Libraries were made from TCR beta cDNA, and they carried unique molecular identifiers. TCRdb re-called the PCR reads through MiXCR, storing one row per CDR3 protein. The sample shows approximately 730,000 distinct CDR3 sequences, around 27% of them seen only once. This CDR3 spans 16 amino acids. Germline V gene lookup returns CDR1 MNHEY and CDR2 SVGAGI. V was shortened by 0 bases and J by 3 bases, with 15 bases between the two germline ends. The sample comprised blood. The chain combines TRBV6-5 with TRBJ2-7; no clear D. The clonotype originates from a girl aged 5-17 years with multiple sclerosis. This chain's CDR3 is CASSYSVAMRVYEQYF. In nucleotides, the CDR3 is TGTGCCAGCAGTTACTCTGTTGCAATGAGAGTCTACGAGCAGTACTTC.